This T cell receptor (beta chain) was observed in a study of T-cell memory formation after mild COVID-19. Findings and limits, study-wide: Clones from the second wave (peaking day 37) had unconfirmed SARS-CoV-2 specificity. From day 15 to 85, contracting clones were balanced between CD4 and CD8, whereas later expanders leaned toward CD4+. Certain responding clones were present in pre-infection memory, suggesting participation of cross-reactive memory.

This clonotype has just a few counts. No antigen is known for it. A 5'RACE reaction primed in the constant segment made cDNA libraries of TCR alpha and TCR beta, and these carried sample barcodes and UMIs. Via MiXCR, TCRdb re-called the 5' RACE reads, giving one row per CDR3 protein. The table lists fewer than 550,000 distinct CDR3 sequences, 20% of them singletons, with 8.4% in the top ten. Sequenced sample: PBMCs or a T cell subset sorted from them (not recorded which). This clonotype originated in an adult woman who had mild COVID-19 (a few samples of this study predate the infection). Cell type and time point are not known.

The CDR3 DNA reads as TGTGCCAGCAGTTTTCGAGGGCTCCACGAGCAGTACTTC. Its protein product is CASSFRGLHEQYF. The chain uses TRBV12-3 or TRBV12-4 and TRBJ2-7; D is perhaps TRBD2 (5 bases). V lost 3 bases and J 5 bases, leaving 11 bases between the germline ends. CDR3 length equals 13 residues.